This section outlines one TCR beta chain sequence together with its context. Its specificity is unknown. Some clones are missing from TCRdb's copy, which holds only in-frame ones; the method was immunoSEQ multiplex PCR. The sample holds about 77,000 clones, 92% seen once. These data originate in a study of T cell responses to AZD1222 COVID-19 vaccine. Broader study findings: Repertoires were obtained solely post-peak T cell response.

Analysis merged second doses at about 4 or about 12 weeks. J gave up 5 bases and V 6 bases, and 11 bases lay outside the gene matches. Germline-derived CDR1 and CDR2 are MDHEN and SYDVKM. The CDR3 length is 15 residues. The source material was peripheral blood, sampled 28 days after the second AZD1222 dose. This chain links TRBV28 with TRBJ1-2; 8 nucleotides line up with TRBD1. This clonotype was obtained from an adult who received the AZD1222 COVID-19 vaccine. The CDR3 region is CASRSDPTGGYGYTF. CDR3 DNA: TGTGCCAGCAGAAGCGACCCAACAGGGGGATATGGCTACACCTTC.